Here is one TCR beta chain with its context. Its antigen is not known. In the authors' workflow: Filtering was not the same, since immunoSEQ gave junction-only sequences without quality scores. Sequencing used immunoSEQ multiplex PCR; TCRdb keeps in-frame clones, though not all of them. From that table come the V and J calls and clone size; the DNA was used to work out D and trimming. The table records approximately 2.3 million clones, just over 90% of them present only once. This record belongs to a study of shared clonotypes between healthy human individuals. Study outcomes and limitations: Between a handful of donors, naive CD4 clonotypes were shared at a level of about 5%.

Trimming removed 10 bases from V and 0 bases from J, with 25 bases in between. The germline gives CDR1 ENHRY, CDR2 SYGVKD. CDR3 size: 18 residues. The receptor comes from a man between 18 and 35 years old in good health. Some clones in this sample may be carry-over from other donors' samples. The specimen was naive CD4+ T cells from PBMCs. Subset denoted: CD45RA+ positively selected. The V call is TRBV10-3, the J call TRBJ2-4; no firm D call. The chain's CDR3 is CATPRIKDPRLAKNIQYF. The DNA for the CDR3 is TGTGCCACCCCCCGGATCAAAGACCCGAGGCTAGCCAAAAACATTCAGTACTTC.